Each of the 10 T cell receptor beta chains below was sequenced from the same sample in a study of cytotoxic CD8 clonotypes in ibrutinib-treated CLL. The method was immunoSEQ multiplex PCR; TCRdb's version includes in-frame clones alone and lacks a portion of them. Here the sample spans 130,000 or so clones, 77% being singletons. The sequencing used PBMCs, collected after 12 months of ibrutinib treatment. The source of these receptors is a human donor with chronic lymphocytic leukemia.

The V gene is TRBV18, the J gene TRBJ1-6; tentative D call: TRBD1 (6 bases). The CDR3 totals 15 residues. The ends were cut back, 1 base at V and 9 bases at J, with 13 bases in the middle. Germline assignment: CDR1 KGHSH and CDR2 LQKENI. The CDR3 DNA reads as TGTGCCAGCTCACCACTTCAGGGGTTGGGTTCACCCCTCCACTTT. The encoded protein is CASSPLQGLGSPLHF.

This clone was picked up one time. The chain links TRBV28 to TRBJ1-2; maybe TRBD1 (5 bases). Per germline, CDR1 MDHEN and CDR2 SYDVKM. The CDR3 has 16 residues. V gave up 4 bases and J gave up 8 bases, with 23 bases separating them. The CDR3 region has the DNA TGTGCCAGCAGTTCGGGGCAGGACGAAGGCTATGGGGGCTACACCTTC. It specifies CASSSGQDEGYGGYTF.

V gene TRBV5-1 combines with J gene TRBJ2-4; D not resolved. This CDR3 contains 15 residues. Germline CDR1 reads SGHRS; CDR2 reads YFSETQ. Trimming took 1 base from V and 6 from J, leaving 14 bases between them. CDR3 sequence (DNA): TGCGCCAGCAGCTTGTTTACAGCCACGGGAAACATTCAGTACTTC. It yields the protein CASSLFTATGNIQYF.

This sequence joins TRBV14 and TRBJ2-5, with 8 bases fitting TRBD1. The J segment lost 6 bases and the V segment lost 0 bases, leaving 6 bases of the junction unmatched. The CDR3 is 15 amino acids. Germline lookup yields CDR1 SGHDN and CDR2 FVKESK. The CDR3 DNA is TGTGCCAGCAGCCAAGATTTCCAGGGGGCACAGACCCAGTACTTC. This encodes CASSQDFQGAQTQYF.

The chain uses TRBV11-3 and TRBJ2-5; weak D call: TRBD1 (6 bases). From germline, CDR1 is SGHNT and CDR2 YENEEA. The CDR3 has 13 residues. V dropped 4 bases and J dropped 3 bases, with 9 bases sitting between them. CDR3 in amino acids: CASSSRQEETQYF. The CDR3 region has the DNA TGTGCCAGCAGCTCCCGACAGGAAGAGACCCAGTACTTC.

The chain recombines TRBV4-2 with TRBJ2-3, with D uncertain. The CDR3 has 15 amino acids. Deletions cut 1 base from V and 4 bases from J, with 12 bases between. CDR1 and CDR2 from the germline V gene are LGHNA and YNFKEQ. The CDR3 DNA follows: TGTGCCAGCAGCCAAGGTCTGACCGCGGCAGATACGCAGTATTTT. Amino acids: CASSQGLTAADTQYF.

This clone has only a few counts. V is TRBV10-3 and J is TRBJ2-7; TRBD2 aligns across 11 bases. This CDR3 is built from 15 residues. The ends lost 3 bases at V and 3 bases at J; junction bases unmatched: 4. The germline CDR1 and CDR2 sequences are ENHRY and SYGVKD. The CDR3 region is CAISDGTSGIYEQYF. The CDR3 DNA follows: TGTGCCATCAGTGATGGGACTAGCGGAATCTACGAGCAGTACTTC.

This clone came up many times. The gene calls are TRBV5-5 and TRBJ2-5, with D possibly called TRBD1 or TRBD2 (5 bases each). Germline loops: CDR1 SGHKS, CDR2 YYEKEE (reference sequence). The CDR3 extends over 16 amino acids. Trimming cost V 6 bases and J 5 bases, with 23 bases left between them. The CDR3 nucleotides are TGTGCCAGCACCGTCGAGCCGGGGCTCTCGGGGGAGACCCAGTACTTC. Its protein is CASTVEPGLSGETQYF.

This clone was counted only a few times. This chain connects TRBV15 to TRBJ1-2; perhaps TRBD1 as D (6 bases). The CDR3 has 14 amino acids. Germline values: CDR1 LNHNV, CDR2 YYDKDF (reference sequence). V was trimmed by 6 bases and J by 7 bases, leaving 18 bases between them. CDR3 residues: CATREGGDPFGYTF. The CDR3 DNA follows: TGTGCCACCAGGGAGGGGGGGGATCCGTTTGGCTACACCTTC.

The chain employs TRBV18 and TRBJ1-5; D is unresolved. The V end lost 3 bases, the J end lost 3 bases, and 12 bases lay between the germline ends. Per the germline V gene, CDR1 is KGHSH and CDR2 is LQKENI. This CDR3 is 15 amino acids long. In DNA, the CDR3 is TGTGCCAGCTCACCGACTGGGGTGGCCAATCAGCCCCAGCATTTT. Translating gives CASSPTGVANQPQHF.